This record looks at one TCR beta chain sequence and its context. Survey level was the resolution at which the v3.0 immunoSEQ assay ran. Clones were read by immunoSEQ multiplex PCR, and TCRdb kept only the in-frame ones, dropping some. This repertoire shows tens of thousands of clones, over 75% found once; its top ten account for roughly 3.8%. Trimming took 2 bases from V and 5 from J, leaving 9 bases between them. Germline CDR1 is KGHSH and CDR2 is LQKENI. CDR3 length: 13 amino acids. This record belongs to a study of long-term antiretroviral therapy in people with HIV. This receptor was obtained from a man younger than 35 with HIV. The V call is TRBV18, the J call TRBJ1-2; possible D gene TRBD1, 5 bases. This sample comprised unsorted PBMCs, obtained 0.8 years before starting antiretroviral therapy. The CDR3 is CASSPGADYGYTF. CDR3 coding DNA: TGTGCCAGCTCACCAGGGGCAGATTATGGCTACACCTTC.